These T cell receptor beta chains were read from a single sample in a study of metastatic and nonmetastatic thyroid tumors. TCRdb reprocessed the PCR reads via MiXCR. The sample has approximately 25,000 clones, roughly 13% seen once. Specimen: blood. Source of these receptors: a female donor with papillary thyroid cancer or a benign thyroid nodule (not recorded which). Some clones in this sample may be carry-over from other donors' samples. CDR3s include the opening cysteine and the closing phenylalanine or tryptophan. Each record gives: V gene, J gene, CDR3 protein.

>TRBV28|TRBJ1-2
CASSFTPGGVYGYTF
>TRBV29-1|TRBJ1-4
CSVAVKLFF
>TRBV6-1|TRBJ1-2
CASRTSGANVDGYTF
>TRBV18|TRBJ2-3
CVSSPGLTNTGTQYF
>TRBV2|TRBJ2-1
CASTGQGLGNEQFF
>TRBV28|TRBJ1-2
CASMNTRWTGLYGYTF
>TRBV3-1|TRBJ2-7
CASSHSYSGSSHEQYF
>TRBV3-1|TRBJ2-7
CASSSRRGTNEQYF
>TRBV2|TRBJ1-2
CASSEDSGTVYGYTF
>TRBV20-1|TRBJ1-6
CSAIRPIPNSPLHF
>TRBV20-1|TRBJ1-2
CSATALRGYTF
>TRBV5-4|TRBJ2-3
CASSLGRTSGSPHTDTQYF
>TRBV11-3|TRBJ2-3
CASSFRDSTDTQYF
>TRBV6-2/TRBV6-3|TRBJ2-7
CASRATSSYEQYF
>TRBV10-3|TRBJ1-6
CAISRDLDPYNSPLHF
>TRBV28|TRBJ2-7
CASGLGYLYEQYF
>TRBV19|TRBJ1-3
CATRPDSGNTIYF
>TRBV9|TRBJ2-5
CASSVAGSGIETQYF
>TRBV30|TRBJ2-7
CAWSKTGSYEQYF
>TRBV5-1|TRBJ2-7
CASSSTGGLSSYEQYF
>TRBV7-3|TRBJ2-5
CASSPQGRETQYF
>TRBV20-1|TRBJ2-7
CSAPAPGFSAYEQYF
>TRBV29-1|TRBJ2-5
CSVSRGQGKTQYF
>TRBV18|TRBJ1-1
CASSPPERNTEAFF
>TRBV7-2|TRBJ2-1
CASSLALRAAYNEQFF
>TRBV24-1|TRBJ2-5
CATSDDSQRTQYF
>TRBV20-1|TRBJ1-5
CSARWGGTGVPRNQPQHF
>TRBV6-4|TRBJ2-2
CASSASGSTGELFF
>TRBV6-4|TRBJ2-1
CASSPPYSRDSSSYNEQFF
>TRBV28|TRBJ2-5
CASSFGETQYF
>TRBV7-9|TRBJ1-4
CASSLTGGGEKLFF
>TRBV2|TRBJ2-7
CASSEGDGLWGYEQYF